This TCR beta chain was documented in a study of CD8+ T cells in alopecia areata. Study-level points and caveats: Especially in alopecia totalis/universalis, lesional scalp showed greater clonality than normal scalp did.

With respect to this clone: Antigen unknown.

Isolated RNA was reverse transcribed into cDNA used as the sequencing template. Clones were read by immunoSEQ multiplex PCR, and TCRdb kept only the in-frame ones, dropping some. The sample has some 130,000 clones, around 49% seen once. Lesional scalp punch biopsies and peripheral blood were collected from alopecia areata patients. CD4+ and CD8+ T cells were sorted from PBMCs stained for CD3, CD4 and CD8. The sequences come from CD8+ T cells sorted from blood, collected at week 0. The clonotype comes from a human donor with alopecia areata.

The CDR3, as DNA: TGTGCCAGCAGTTACGGCTTAAATTCACCCCTCCACTTT. It specifies CASSYGLNSPLHF. V usage is TRBV6-6 and J usage is TRBJ1-6; D is unresolved. From germline, CDR1 is MNHNY and CDR2 SVGAGI (reference sequence). The ends were cut back, 2 bases at V and 7 bases at J, with 6 bases in the middle. The CDR3 consists of 13 residues.